The 22 T cell receptor beta chains in this list originate from one sample, sequenced in a study of cytomegalovirus exposure and HLA in healthy donors. The PCR made use of 60 Vbeta and 13 Jbeta primers. Method: immunoSEQ multiplex PCR; TCRdb's copy keeps in-frame clones and lacks some. The sample comprises some 90,000 clones, about four fifths of which are singletons, and roughly 14% rests with the top ten. The sample comprised PBMCs. The source of these receptors is a woman aged 70-85 years in good health and CMV-seropositive.

This clone appeared a few times. V usage is TRBV6-4 and J usage is TRBJ2-5; 11 bases line up with TRBD2. The germline V gene has CDR1 MRHNA and CDR2 SNTAGT. After removal of 4 bases from V and 4 bases from J, the junction contained 5 bases not matched to a gene. The CDR3 has 15 residues. In DNA, the CDR3 is TGTGCCAGCAGTGCATACGGACTAGCGGGAGAGACCCAGTACTTC. Encoded protein: CASSAYGLAGETQYF.

This chain uses TRBV9 with TRBJ2-1, with D possibly matching TRBD1 (6 bases). The CDR3 consists of 14 residues. V was pared by 4 bases and J by 5 bases, with 13 bases between. Germline-derived CDR1 and CDR2 are SGDLS and YYNGEE. Written as DNA, the CDR3 is TGTGCCAGCAGCCCCTGGGACATGAACAATGAGCAGTTCTTC. Its protein is CASSPWDMNNEQFF. The full variable domain, rest sourced from reference TRBV9 and TRBJ2-1, is DSGVTQTPKHLITATGQRVTLRCSPRSGDLSVYWYQQSLDQGLQFLIQYYNGEERAKGNILERFSAQQFPDLHSELNLSSLELGDSALYFCASSPWDMNNEQFFGPGTRLTVL.

In regard to this clone: This CDR3 fails to terminate in the conserved phenylalanine or tryptophan, so it likely reflects a read error. No DNA is shown, since the ends of the CDR3 on it are uncertain; the CDR3 is the one TCRdb lists. The rearrangement links TRBV28 to TRBJ2-7; the table's D call, TRBD2, has no DNA check behind it. Germline CDR1 and CDR2: MDHEN and SYDVKM. Both ends counted, the CDR3 spans 9 residues. CDR3: CASSFYADC.

The sample holds one count of this clone. V gene TRBV11-2 combines with J gene TRBJ2-7; 7 nucleotides align to TRBD1. V lost 5 bases to trimming and J lost 5 bases; unmatched junction nucleotides: 12. CDR1 is SGHAT and CDR2 is FQNNGV in the germline V gene. The CDR3 runs to 15 residues. The CDR3, as DNA: TGTGCCAGCAGCAGAACGACAGGGCTAGCTAACGAGCAGTACTTC. Protein sequence: CASSRTTGLANEQYF.

This clone occurred a few times. The V and J genes are TRBV7-2 and TRBJ1-1; perhaps TRBD1 as D (5 bases). The CDR3 totals 12 residues. Germline V CDR1 and CDR2: SGHTA, FQGNSA. The V end lost 6 bases, the J end lost 5 bases, and 10 bases lay between the germline ends. The CDR3 coding sequence is TGTGCCAGCAGAAGCAGGGCTACTGAAGCTTTCTTT. Amino acid sequence: CASRSRATEAFF.

The chain links TRBV18 to TRBJ1-4; maybe TRBD1 (5 bases). This CDR3 has 16 amino acids. Trimming took 3 bases from V and 0 from J, leaving 11 bases between them. CDR1 is KGHSH, CDR2 LQKENI, per germline. The CDR3 sequence is CASSPRPRATNEKLFF. In DNA form, the CDR3 reads TGTGCCAGCTCACCCCGGCCCAGGGCAACTAATGAAAAACTGTTTTTT.

A remark on this clone: The junction differs from germline at one of its ends, possibly a read error. The rearrangement uses TRBV4-1 and TRBJ1-3; D not resolved. CDR3 length equals 15 residues. Germline values: CDR1 MGHRA, CDR2 YSYEKL. The CDR3 loop reads CASSQDIGEGNTIHF. For the CDR3, the DNA is TGCGCCAGCAGCCAAGATATAGGAGAAGGAAACACCATACATTTT.

The CDR3 is CASSADRAGGEQYF. CDR3 nucleotide sequence: TGTGCCAGCAGCGCGGACAGGGCCGGGGGGGAGCAGTACTTC. The V and J genes are TRBV9 and TRBJ2-7; possibly TRBD1 for D (8 bases). V dropped 3 bases and J dropped 7 bases, with 17 bases sitting between them. Germline loops: CDR1 SGDLS, CDR2 YYNGEE. CDR3 length equals 14 residues.

The V call is TRBV9, the J call TRBJ2-6; 8 nucleotides align to TRBD1. V was pared by 5 bases and J by 2 bases, with 6 bases of the junction left unmatched. CDR3 length equals 16 residues. CDR1 and CDR2 (germline): SGDLS, YYNGEE. CDR3 sequence: CASSYPQGAGANVLTF. The CDR3 bases are TGTGCCAGCAGTTATCCACAGGGGGCTGGGGCCAACGTCCTGACTTTC.

The rearrangement joins TRBV7-2 to TRBJ2-5; D gene uncertain. Trimming pared 5 bases from V and 5 bases from J, leaving 15 bases between. The CDR3 spans 14 residues. Looked up from germline, CDR1 is SGHTA and CDR2 is FQGNSA. The CDR3, as DNA: TGTGCCAGCAGCCCAATCGGGTCTAGGGAGACCCAGTACTTC. Encoded protein: CASSPIGSRETQYF.

V and J are TRBV28 and TRBJ2-5; D is perhaps TRBD2 (6 bases). The germline CDR1 and CDR2 sequences are MDHEN and SYDVKM. V dropped 6 bases and J dropped 9 bases, with 20 bases sitting between them. The CDR3 is made up of 14 amino acids. In nucleotides, the CDR3 is TGTGCCAGCAGCCCTACGGTGGGCTCGGGGGCCCAGTACTTC. This gives the protein CASSPTVGSGAQYF.

The chain employs TRBV7-9 and TRBJ1-2; D is possibly TRBD1 (6 bases). The germline V gene has CDR1 SEHNR and CDR2 FQNEAQ (reference sequence). This CDR3 is built from 13 residues. Trimming removed 6 bases at V and 4 bases at J, with 12 bases between. The CDR3 here is CASSTTGTYGYTF. The CDR3 DNA is TGTGCCAGCAGTACAACAGGGACCTATGGCTACACCTTC.

The CDR3 loop reads CASSYRGGTNIQYF. The CDR3 region has the DNA TGTGCCAGCAGCTATCGGGGTGGCACGAACATTCAGTACTTC. This rearrangement joins TRBV7-3 to TRBJ2-4, with D maybe TRBD2 (5 bases). This CDR3 region has 14 residues. V lost 4 bases and J 7 bases, leaving 14 bases between the germline ends. Germline loops: CDR1 SGHTA, CDR2 FQGTGA.

This clone came up a few times. This CDR3 reads CASSSPKTGTGGNEQFF. The CDR3 bases are TGTGCCAGCAGCTCCCCCAAGACCGGGACAGGGGGTAATGAGCAGTTCTTC. The V and J genes are TRBV11-2 and TRBJ2-1, with 11 bases aligning to TRBD1. V shed 4 bases, J shed 7 bases, and the junction held 12 bases outside the gene matches. CDR3 length: 17 residues. The V gene's germline CDR1 is SGHAT and CDR2 FQNNGV.

J is TRBJ2-4 and V is TRBV28, with TRBD2 matching 8 bases. Germline CDR1 and CDR2: MDHEN and SYDVKM. The length of the CDR3 is 14 residues. Germline trimming cut 3 bases from V and 6 bases from J; bases unmatched to any gene: 4. The CDR3: CASSLGGGLNIQYF. DNA for the CDR3: TGTGCCAGCAGTTTGGGCGGGGGGCTAAACATTCAGTACTTC.

The chain combines TRBV19 with TRBJ2-7, with a weak D call TRBD1 (7 bases). The CDR3 has 13 amino acids. The germline CDR1 and CDR2 sequences are LNHDA and SQIVND (reference sequence). V lost 5 bases to trimming and J lost 3 bases, with 11 bases between them. As DNA, the CDR3 is TGTGCCAGTAGTCGCCAGGGGGGCTACGAGCAGTACTTC. Protein sequence: CASSRQGGYEQYF.

The DNA for the CDR3 is TGTGCCAGCAGCGGGGACAGTTGGACTGAAGCTTTCTTT. This codes for CASSGDSWTEAFF. V usage is TRBV5-4 and J usage is TRBJ1-1, with 7 bases aligning to TRBD1. Germline-derived CDR1 and CDR2 are SGHNT and YYREEE (reference sequence). CDR3 length equals 13 residues. V lost 4 bases to trimming and J lost 5 bases; unmatched junction nucleotides: 5.

In its sample, this clone was seen a few times. The chain combines TRBV6-1 with TRBJ1-2, with D possibly matching TRBD1 (6 bases). Germline assignment: CDR1 MNHNS and CDR2 SASEGT. The CDR3 extends over 15 amino acids. Trimming took off 7 bases at V and 2 bases at J, with 17 bases between the two ends. CDR3 nucleotides: TGTGCCAGCAATCTTGGGGGCACAGGGAACTATGGCTACACCTTC. Translating gives CASNLGGTGNYGYTF.

The V gene is TRBV28, the J gene TRBJ2-7; weak D call: TRBD1 (6 bases). V lost 7 bases and J lost 4, with 26 bases in between. This CDR3 is 17 amino acids long. Germline-derived CDR1 and CDR2 are MDHEN and SYDVKM. DNA for the CDR3: TGTGCCAGCAATCCAAGGGGGAGCCTGGTGGGACGGTACGAGCAGTACTTC. Its protein is CASNPRGSLVGRYEQYF.

The count of this clone is one. The gene calls are TRBV5-1 and TRBJ2-5; 7 bases fit TRBD2. The better agreement between TRBJ2-7 and the DNA end casts doubt on the J call. CDR3 length: 15 amino acids. The germline V gene has CDR1 SGHRS and CDR2 YFSETQ. The CDR3 loop is CASSVQGLHEGEQYF. In DNA form, the CDR3 reads TGCGCCAGCAGCGTGCAGGGACTACATGAGGGCGAGCAGTACTTC.

The chain couples TRBV5-1 to TRBJ2-1; 12 nucleotides line up with TRBD1. The trim removed 1 base at V and 10 bases at J, leaving 6 bases unmatched. This CDR3 has 15 residues. Per germline, CDR1 SGHRS and CDR2 YFSETQ. CDR3 sequence (DNA): TGCGCCAGCAGCTTGTGGGACAGGGGGCAGGGGGAGCAGTTCTTC. Translating gives CASSLWDRGQGEQFF.

This sequence joins TRBV10-1 and TRBJ1-1, with 8 bases that match TRBD1. The germline V gene has CDR1 WNHNN and CDR2 SYGVQD (reference sequence). This CDR3 contains 14 residues. Germline trimming cut 4 bases from V and 5 bases from J; bases unmatched to any gene: 6. The CDR3 loop is CASSGDRGVTEAFF. In DNA form, the CDR3 reads TGCGCCAGCAGTGGTGACAGGGGAGTGACTGAAGCTTTCTTT.